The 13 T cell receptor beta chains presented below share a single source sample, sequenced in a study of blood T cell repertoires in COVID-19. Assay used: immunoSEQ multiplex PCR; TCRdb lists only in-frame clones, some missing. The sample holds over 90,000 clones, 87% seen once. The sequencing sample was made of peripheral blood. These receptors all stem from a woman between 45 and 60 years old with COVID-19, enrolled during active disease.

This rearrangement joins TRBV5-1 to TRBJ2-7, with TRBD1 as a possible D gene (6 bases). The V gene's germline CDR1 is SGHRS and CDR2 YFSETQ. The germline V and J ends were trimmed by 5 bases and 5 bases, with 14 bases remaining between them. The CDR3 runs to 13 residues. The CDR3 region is CASRAGTLHEQYF. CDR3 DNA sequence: TGCGCCAGCAGGGCAGGGACATTGCACGAGCAGTACTTC.

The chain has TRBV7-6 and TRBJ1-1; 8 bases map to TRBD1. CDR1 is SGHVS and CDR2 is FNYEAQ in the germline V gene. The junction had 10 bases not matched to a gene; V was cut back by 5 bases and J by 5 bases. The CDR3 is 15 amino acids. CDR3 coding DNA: TGTGCCAGCAGCAATGACAGGGGAAGGTATACTGAAGCTTTCTTT. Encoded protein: CASSNDRGRYTEAFF.

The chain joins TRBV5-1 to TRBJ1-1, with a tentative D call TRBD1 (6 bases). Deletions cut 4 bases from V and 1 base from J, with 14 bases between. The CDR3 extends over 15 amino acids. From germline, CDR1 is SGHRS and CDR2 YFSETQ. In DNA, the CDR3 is TGCGCCAGCAGCGAGGGACACCCTGGGAACACTGAAGCTTTCTTT. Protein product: CASSEGHPGNTEAFF.

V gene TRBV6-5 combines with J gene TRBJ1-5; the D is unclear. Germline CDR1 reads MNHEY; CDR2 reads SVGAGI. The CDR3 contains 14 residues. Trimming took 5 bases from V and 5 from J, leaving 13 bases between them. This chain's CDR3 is CASSPRQRDQPQHF. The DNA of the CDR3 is TGTGCCAGCAGTCCACGACAACGCGATCAGCCCCAGCATTTT.

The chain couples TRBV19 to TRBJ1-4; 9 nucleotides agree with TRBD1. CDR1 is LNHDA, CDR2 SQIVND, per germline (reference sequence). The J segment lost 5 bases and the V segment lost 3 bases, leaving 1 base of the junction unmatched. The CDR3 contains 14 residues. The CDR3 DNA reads TGTGCCAGTAGTATCGGGACAGGGAATGAAAAACTGTTTTTT. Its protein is CASSIGTGNEKLFF.

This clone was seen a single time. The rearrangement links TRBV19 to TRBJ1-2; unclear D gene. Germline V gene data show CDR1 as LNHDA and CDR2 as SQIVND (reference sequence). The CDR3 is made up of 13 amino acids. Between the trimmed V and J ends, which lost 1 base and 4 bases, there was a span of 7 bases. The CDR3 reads CASSIASGYGYTF. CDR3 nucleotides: TGTGCCAGTAGTATAGCGTCAGGCTATGGCTACACCTTC.

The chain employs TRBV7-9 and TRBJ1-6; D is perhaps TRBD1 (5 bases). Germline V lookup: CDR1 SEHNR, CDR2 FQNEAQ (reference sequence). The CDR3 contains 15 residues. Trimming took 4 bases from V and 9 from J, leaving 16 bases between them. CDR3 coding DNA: TGTGCCAGCAGCTCACCAAATCAGGGAGGTTCACCCCTCCACTTT. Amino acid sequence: CASSSPNQGGSPLHF.

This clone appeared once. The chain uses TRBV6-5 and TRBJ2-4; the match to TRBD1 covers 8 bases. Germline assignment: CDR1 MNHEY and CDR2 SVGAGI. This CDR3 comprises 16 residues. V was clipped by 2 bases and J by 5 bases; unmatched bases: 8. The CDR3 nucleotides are TGTGCCAGCAGTTACGGCCCGGACAGGGCCCAAAACATTCAGTACTTC. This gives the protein CASSYGPDRAQNIQYF.

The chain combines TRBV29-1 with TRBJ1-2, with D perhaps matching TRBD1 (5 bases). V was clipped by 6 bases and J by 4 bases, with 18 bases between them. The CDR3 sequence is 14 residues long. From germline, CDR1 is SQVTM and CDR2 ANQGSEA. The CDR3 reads CSVTRERRGYGYTF. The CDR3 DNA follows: TGCAGCGTCACGCGGGAACGGAGGGGCTATGGCTACACCTTC.

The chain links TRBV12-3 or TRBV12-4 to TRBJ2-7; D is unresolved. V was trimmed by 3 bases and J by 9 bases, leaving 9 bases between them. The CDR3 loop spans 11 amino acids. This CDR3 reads CASSFGAGQYF. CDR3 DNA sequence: TGTGCCAGCAGTTTTGGTGCAGGGCAGTACTTC.

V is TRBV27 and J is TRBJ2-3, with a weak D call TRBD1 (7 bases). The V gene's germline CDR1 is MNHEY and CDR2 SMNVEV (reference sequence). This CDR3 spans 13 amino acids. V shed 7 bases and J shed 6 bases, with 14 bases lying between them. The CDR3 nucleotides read TGTGCCAGCAACCCCCCAGGGGGGGATACGCAGTATTTT. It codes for CASNPPGGDTQYF.

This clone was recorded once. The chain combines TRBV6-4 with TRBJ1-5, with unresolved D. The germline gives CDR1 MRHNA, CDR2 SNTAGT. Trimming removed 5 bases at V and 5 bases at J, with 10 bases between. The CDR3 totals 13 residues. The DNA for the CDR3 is TGTGCCAGCAGTTTGGAGGGAGATCAGCCCCAGCATTTT. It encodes CASSLEGDQPQHF.

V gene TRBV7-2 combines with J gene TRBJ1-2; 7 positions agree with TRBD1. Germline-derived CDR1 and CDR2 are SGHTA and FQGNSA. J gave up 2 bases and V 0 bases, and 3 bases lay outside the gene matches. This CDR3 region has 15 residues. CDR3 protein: CASSLAGGVNYGYTF. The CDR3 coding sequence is TGTGCCAGCAGCTTAGCAGGGGGCGTCAACTATGGCTACACCTTC. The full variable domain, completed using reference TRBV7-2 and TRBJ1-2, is GAGVSQSPSNKVTEKGKDVELRCDPISGHTALYWYRQSLGQGLEFLIYFQGNSAPDKSGLPSDRFSAERTGGSVSTLTIQRTQQEDSAVYLCASSLAGGVNYGYTFGSGTRLTVV.